The 9 T cell receptor beta chains reported below all come from one sample, sequenced in a study of vaccination and CD4 T cells after COVID-19. The Oncomine TCR Beta short-read assay was what sequenced the DNA obtained from cultured CD4+ T cells. Each CDR3 protein gets one entry after TCRdb re-called the PCR reads with MiXCR. The sample has roughly 24,000 distinct CDR3 sequences, 45% to 65% seen once. Their cognate antigens are unknown. Specified treatment: approximately 11-day PBMC culture with coronavirus spike peptide pools or control peptides (ViraFEST assay). Specimen: CD4+ T cells from blood, cultured in vitro. These receptors originate from a human donor who had recovered from COVID-19.

The chain combines TRBV12-3 or TRBV12-4 with TRBJ2-7; 11 nucleotides line up with TRBD2. J gave up 7 bases and V 3 bases, and 8 bases lay outside the gene matches. This CDR3 spans 15 amino acids. CDR3 loop: CASSFSTSGVTEQYF. DNA for the CDR3: TGTGCCAGCAGTTTCTCGACTAGCGGGGTAACGGAGCAGTACTTC.

The gene calls are TRBV15 and TRBJ2-1, with 12 bases matching TRBD1. Per the germline V gene, CDR1 is LNHNV and CDR2 is YYDKDF (reference sequence). Trimming cost V 3 bases and J 4 bases; bases outside gene matches: 1. The length of the CDR3 is 15 residues. CDR3 loop: CATSRGQGAYNEQFF. The CDR3 DNA reads as TGTGCCACCAGCAGGGGACAGGGGGCTTACAATGAGCAGTTCTTC.

J is TRBJ2-7 and V is TRBV6-1, with 8 bases lining up with TRBD1. Germline V gives CDR1 MNHNS, CDR2 SASEGT. CDR3 length: 13 amino acids. V trimming: 6 bases; J trimming: 7 bases; junction bases outside the gene matches: 8. The chain's CDR3 is CASREQGAWEQYF. Here the CDR3 DNA reads TGTGCCAGCAGGGAGCAGGGGGCATGGGAGCAGTACTTC.

CDR3 sequence: CASKSGIDTQYF. CDR3 nucleotide sequence: TGTGCCAGCAAATCGGGAATAGATACGCAGTATTTT. The chain employs TRBV11-1 and TRBJ2-3, with D possibly being TRBD2 (5 bases). The CDR3 loop spans 12 amino acids. Trimming pared 7 bases from V and 5 bases from J, leaving 10 bases between. Germline CDR1 SGHAT, CDR2 FQDESV (reference sequence). The full variable domain, its missing parts supplied by reference TRBV11-1 and TRBJ2-3, is EAEVAQSPRYKITEKSQAVAFWCDPISGHATLYWYRQILGQGPELLVQFQDESVVDDSQLPKDRFSAERLKGVDSTLKIQPAELGDSAMYLCASKSGIDTQYFGPGTRLTVL.

The chain recombines TRBV24-1 with TRBJ2-3, with D perhaps TRBD1 or TRBD2 (5 bases each). Germline-derived CDR1 and CDR2 are KGHDR and SFDVKD. CDR3 size: 12 residues. V lost 12 bases and J lost 5, with 14 bases in between. CDR3: CAAGTVGDTQYF. Written as DNA, the CDR3 is TGTGCCGCCGGGACGGTGGGAGATACGCAGTATTTT.

CDR3 bases: TGCAGTGCTGCGGACAGGAAATCCTCCTACGAGCAGTACTTC. Translation gives CSAADRKSSYEQYF. The rearrangement uses TRBV20-1 and TRBJ2-7, with TRBD1 matching over 7 bases. After removal of 5 bases from V and 0 bases from J, the junction contained 7 bases not matched to a gene. Germline assignment: CDR1 DFQATT and CDR2 SNEGSKA (reference sequence). The CDR3 covers 14 residues.

This clonotype was found a few times. This chain links TRBV20-1 with TRBJ1-5, with 7 bases aligning to TRBD1. Germline CDR1 DFQATT, CDR2 SNEGSKA (reference sequence). CDR3 size: 16 residues. The V gene end was trimmed by 0 bases and the J gene end by 5 bases; junction bases not matched to a gene: 10. The CDR3 nucleotides read TGCAGTGCTAGAGATAGTTCCAGGGGGGACCATCAGCCCCAGCATTTT. It codes for CSARDSSRGDHQPQHF.

The chain joins TRBV10-3 to TRBJ1-1, with D maybe TRBD1 (5 bases). Germline values: CDR1 ENHRY, CDR2 SYGVKD. The CDR3 runs 13 residues. V gave up 10 bases and J gave up 1 base, with 13 bases separating them. The CDR3 nucleotides are TGTGCCAGCGGTCGACAGACGAACACTGAAGCTTTCTTT. Translated: CASGRQTNTEAFF.

This clonotype was detected a few times. V gene TRBV20-1 combines with J gene TRBJ2-3; 11 nucleotides match TRBD1. This CDR3 has 15 amino acids. V lost 5 bases, J lost 3 bases, and 7 bases stayed unmatched. Germline CDR1 is DFQATT and CDR2 is SNEGSKA (reference sequence). CDR3 residues: CSARWTGGATDTQYF. In DNA, the CDR3 is TGCAGTGCTCGCTGGACAGGGGGCGCGACAGATACGCAGTATTTT.